A single sample is the source of the 32 T cell receptor beta chains below, sequenced in a study of Ad26.COV2.S vaccination and SARS-CoV-2 variants. The repertoire was sequenced with immunoSEQ multiplex PCR; TCRdb's copy has only in-frame clones and lacks some. Of roughly 140,000 clones listed, just over 85% are singletons. The sample in question was peripheral blood, obtained after recovery from COVID-19. All receptors come from a human donor who had recovered from COVID-19.

The V call is TRBV18, the J call TRBJ2-7; 8 bases agree with TRBD1. Germline V gene data show CDR1 as KGHSH and CDR2 as LQKENI. The CDR3 consists of 12 residues. Trimming took 8 bases from V and 3 from J; bases not matched to a gene: 3. CDR3 loop: CASTDRDYEQYF. Written as DNA, the CDR3 is TGTGCCAGCACGGACAGGGACTACGAGCAGTACTTC.

The table lists this clone with a count of one. V is TRBV5-1 and J is TRBJ2-1; 11 bases agree with TRBD2. J gave up 10 bases and V 5 bases, and 11 bases lay outside the gene matches. CDR3 length: 15 amino acids. Germline V gene sequence: CDR1 SGHRS, CDR2 YFSETQ. CDR3 amino acids: CASRQSSLAGDEQFF. The CDR3 DNA is TGCGCCAGCAGACAGTCGTCACTAGCGGGGGACGAGCAGTTCTTC.

The chain links TRBV11-2 to TRBJ2-3, with 13 bases matching TRBD2. Germline assignment: CDR1 SGHAT and CDR2 FQNNGV. After removal of 5 bases from V and 9 bases from J, the junction contained 8 bases not matched to a gene. The CDR3 is 15 residues long. The CDR3 is CASSRGLAGEGTQYF. Written as DNA, the CDR3 is TGTGCCAGCAGCCGCGGACTAGCGGGGGAGGGAACGCAGTATTTT.

A note on this clone: Since the CDR3 does not end with the conserved phenylalanine or tryptophan, this likely comes from a read error. No DNA is shown, since the ends of the CDR3 on it are uncertain; the CDR3 is the one TCRdb lists. The V call is TRBV10-3, the J call TRBJ1-4; the DNA was not used to check the table's D call, TRBD1. The CDR3 region is 8 residues in length, termini included. Germline values: CDR1 ENHRY, CDR2 SYGVKD. The CDR3 here is CAINRGLD.

This rearrangement joins TRBV7-2 to TRBJ1-2; 7 positions match TRBD1. The CDR3 spans 13 residues. CDR1 SGHTA and CDR2 FQGNSA come from the germline V gene. Trimming removed 4 bases from V and 3 bases from J; junction bases left unmatched: 2. This CDR3 is CASSSQGYYGYTF. CDR3 coding DNA: TGTGCCAGCAGCTCACAGGGGTACTATGGCTACACCTTC.

V is TRBV7-2 and J is TRBJ2-7, with D uncertain. Trimming shortened V by 1 base and J by 5 bases, and 12 bases separated the two germline ends. The V gene's germline CDR1 is SGHTA and CDR2 FQGNSA. CDR3 length equals 14 residues. The CDR3 sequence: CASSLVASIHEQYF. The CDR3 nucleotides read TGTGCCAGCAGCTTAGTGGCTAGTATCCACGAGCAGTACTTC.

The chain links TRBV30 to TRBJ1-2; unclear D gene. CDR1 and CDR2 from the germline V gene are GTSNPN and SVGIG (reference sequence). V was shortened by 2 bases and J by 7 bases, with 11 bases between the two germline ends. The CDR3 is made up of 12 amino acids. The CDR3 coding sequence is TGTGCCTGGAGTCGGAGGAGGATTGGCTACACCTTC. It encodes CAWSRRRIGYTF.

The DNA of the CDR3 is TGTGCCAGCTCTCTCCGTGGGGAAGAGACCCAGTACTTC. Its protein is CASSLRGEETQYF. The gene calls are TRBV18 and TRBJ2-5, with no clear D. The germline V gene encodes CDR1 KGHSH and CDR2 LQKENI. Trimming removed 6 bases at V and 3 bases at J, with 11 bases between. This CDR3 region has 13 residues.

The genes are TRBV7-6 and TRBJ1-2; 10 nucleotides match TRBD1. The CDR3 is 14 residues long. Germline CDR1 reads SGHVS; CDR2 reads FNYEAQ. V lost 5 bases, J lost 3 bases, and 3 bases stayed unmatched. The CDR3 loop is CASSPGTGDYGYTF. CDR3 nucleotides: TGTGCCAGCAGCCCCGGGACAGGGGACTATGGCTACACCTTC.

V is TRBV7-2 and J is TRBJ2-2; 12 bases map to TRBD1. V lost 4 bases to trimming and J lost 6 bases; unmatched junction nucleotides: 3. CDR1 is SGHTA, CDR2 FQGNSA, per germline. The CDR3 consists of 15 residues. The CDR3 sequence is CASSSGQGAAGELFF. In nucleotides, the CDR3 is TGTGCCAGCAGCTCGGGACAGGGGGCGGCCGGGGAGCTGTTTTTT. Supplemented by reference TRBV7-2 and TRBJ2-2, the full variable domain reads GAGVSQSPSNKVTEKGKDVELRCDPISGHTALYWYRQSLGQGLEFLIYFQGNSAPDKSGLPSDRFSAERTGGSVSTLTIQRTQQEDSAVYLCASSSGQGAAGELFFGEGSRLTVL.

The genes are TRBV7-2 and TRBJ2-7, with no clear D. The CDR3 sequence is 11 residues long. Trimming cost V 5 bases and J 0 bases, with 2 bases left between them. Per germline, CDR1 SGHTA and CDR2 FQGNSA. The CDR3 region is CASSASYEQYF. CDR3 DNA: TGTGCCAGCAGCGCCTCCTACGAGCAGTACTTC.

V and J are TRBV30 and TRBJ2-7; TRBD1 matches at 7 bases. Germline CDR1 is GTSNPN and CDR2 is SVGIG (reference sequence). The CDR3 has 14 amino acids. V lost 1 base and J lost 6; bases outside the gene matches: 9. CDR3 sequence reads: CAWSGIMTGSEQYF. The CDR3 bases are TGTGCCTGGAGTGGGATTATGACAGGGAGCGAGCAGTACTTC.

This clone was detected only a few times. The CDR3 protein is CASSGDSNSPLHF. The CDR3 DNA sequence: TGTGCCAGCTCAGGTGACTCGAATTCACCCCTCCACTTT. The V gene is TRBV18, the J gene TRBJ1-6; D not resolved. CDR1 and CDR2 (germline): KGHSH, LQKENI. The CDR3 loop spans 13 amino acids. The V gene lost 5 bases and the J gene lost 7 bases, with 9 bases spanning the gap.

The gene calls are TRBV3-1 (or the pseudogene TRBV3-2) and TRBJ2-7; D may match TRBD1 or TRBD2 (6 bases each). Germline V gives CDR1 LGHDT, CDR2 YNNKEL (reference sequence). Trimming pared 1 base from V and 5 bases from J, leaving 12 bases between. The CDR3 loop spans 14 amino acids. The CDR3 here is CASSQVGGLDEQYF. In nucleotides, the CDR3 is TGTGCCAGCAGCCAAGTAGGGGGGCTCGACGAGCAGTACTTC.

This chain uses TRBV5-4 with TRBJ2-1; 14 nucleotides agree with TRBD2. CDR3 length: 15 amino acids. The V gene's germline CDR1 is SGHNT and CDR2 YYREEE (reference sequence). Germline trimming cut 4 bases from V and 7 bases from J; bases unmatched to any gene: 4. CDR3 in amino acids: CASSPGLAGENEQFF. Here the CDR3 DNA reads TGTGCCAGCAGCCCGGGACTAGCGGGGGAGAATGAGCAGTTCTTC.

The chain carries TRBV5-4 and TRBJ1-4, with D possibly being TRBD1 (6 bases). The CDR3 has 14 amino acids. From germline, CDR1 is SGHNT and CDR2 YYREEE (reference sequence). Trimming took 6 bases from V and 4 from J, leaving 13 bases between them. The CDR3 nucleotides read TGTGCCAGCACCAAAGACAGGATTAATGAAAAACTGTTTTTT. Its translation: CASTKDRINEKLFF.

This chain uses TRBV9 with TRBJ2-3; TRBD1 matches 7 bases. The CDR3 is made up of 16 amino acids. CDR1 is SGDLS, CDR2 YYNGEE, per germline. The J segment lost 4 bases and the V segment lost 0 bases, leaving 8 bases of the junction unmatched. The DNA for the CDR3 is TGTGCCAGCAGCGTAGGGGTAGGGGGCCGGGCAGATACGCAGTATTTT. The encoded protein is CASSVGVGGRADTQYF.

The rearrangement uses TRBV6-5 and TRBJ1-6; perhaps TRBD1 as D (6 bases). The CDR3 extends over 15 amino acids. CDR1 is MNHEY and CDR2 is SVGAGI in the germline V gene. Trimming shortened V by 0 bases and J by 10 bases, and 13 bases separated the two germline ends. CDR3 in DNA: TGTGCCAGCAGTTACTCGAGGAGGGGGGGATCACCCCTCCACTTT. Translated, it gives CASSYSRRGGSPLHF.

This chain connects TRBV25-1 to TRBJ2-3, with D possibly matching TRBD2 (5 bases). Trimming pared 3 bases from V and 3 bases from J, leaving 13 bases between. CDR3 length: 15 residues. Germline CDR1 MGHDK, CDR2 SYGVNS. The CDR3 sequence: CASSDPGIVTDTQYF. CDR3 DNA: TGTGCCAGCAGTGACCCCGGGATAGTAACAGATACGCAGTATTTT.

The chain has TRBV14 and TRBJ1-4, with TRBD1 matching over 7 bases. This CDR3 comprises 15 residues. The germline gives CDR1 SGHDN, CDR2 FVKESK. V trimming: 1 base; J trimming: 8 bases; junction bases outside the gene matches: 7. The CDR3 loop reads CASSQARQGGEKLFF. CDR3 sequence (DNA): TGTGCCAGCAGCCAAGCCCGACAGGGCGGCGAAAAACTGTTTTTT.

This clone was recorded once. This chain uses TRBV12-5 with TRBJ2-7; the D is unclear. The CDR3 runs to 15 residues. The germline CDR1 and CDR2 sequences are LGHNT and FRNRAP. V lost 1 base and J 2 bases, leaving 12 bases between the germline ends. CDR3 in amino acids: CASGLALGLPYEQYF. The CDR3 DNA follows: TGTGCTAGTGGTTTGGCCCTCGGCCTCCCCTACGAGCAGTACTTC.

The chain is built from TRBV5-1 and TRBJ2-1; no clear D. V lost 0 bases, J lost 10 bases, and 14 bases lay in between. This CDR3 comprises 14 residues. Germline V gene lookup returns CDR1 SGHRS and CDR2 YFSETQ. The CDR3, as DNA: TGCGCCAGCAGCTTGGCTTACGCCGATGGAGAGCAGTTCTTC. Encoded protein: CASSLAYADGEQFF.

V and J are TRBV9 and TRBJ2-2; D not certain. The V end was cut by 4 bases, the J end by 5 bases, with 12 bases between. Germline assignment: CDR1 SGDLS and CDR2 YYNGEE. This CDR3 contains 14 residues. The CDR3 is CASSSSGRTGELFF. The CDR3 nucleotides read TGTGCCAGCAGCAGTAGTGGGCGAACCGGGGAGCTGTTTTTT.

The rearrangement joins TRBV7-8 to TRBJ1-2; no definite D call. Germline V gives CDR1 SGHVS, CDR2 FQNEAQ. Trimming cost V 5 bases and J 5 bases, with 15 bases left between them. The CDR3 extends over 14 amino acids. CDR3 amino acids: CASSARAPLYGYTF. The DNA of the CDR3 is TGTGCCAGCAGCGCCCGGGCTCCATTGTATGGCTACACCTTC.

V gene TRBV7-8 combines with J gene TRBJ2-5, with 7 nucleotides matching TRBD1. Germline V gene sequence: CDR1 SGHVS, CDR2 FQNEAQ. This CDR3 is built from 14 residues. The ends lost 6 bases at V and 1 base at J; junction bases unmatched: 5. The DNA for the CDR3 is TGTGCCAGCAGGACTGGGACAGTCCAAGAGACCCAGTACTTC. This codes for CASRTGTVQETQYF.

The chain uses TRBV5-1 and TRBJ2-1; D remains unclear. V shed 4 bases and J shed 7 bases, with 9 bases lying between them. This CDR3 contains 12 residues. The germline V gene encodes CDR1 SGHRS and CDR2 YFSETQ. The CDR3 DNA reads as TGCGCCAGCAGCGAATCAGTGAATGAGCAGTTCTTC. It codes for CASSESVNEQFF.

The J gene is TRBJ2-7, the V gene TRBV2; tentative D call: TRBD1 (5 bases). There are 13 residues in the CDR3. Germline V gene sequence: CDR1 SNHLY, CDR2 FYNNEI. Deletions cut 3 bases from V and 3 bases from J, with 9 bases between. As DNA, the CDR3 is TGTGCCAGCAGTGAGGAGCAGGGCTACGAGCAGTACTTC. It translates to CASSEEQGYEQYF.

The rearrangement links TRBV29-1 to TRBJ1-1; weak D call: TRBD1 (5 bases). V was trimmed by 8 bases and J by 3 bases, leaving 10 bases between them. The CDR3 has 11 residues. Germline CDR1 reads SQVTM; CDR2 reads ANQGSEA. This chain's CDR3 is CSFGGDTEAFF. DNA for the CDR3: TGCAGCTTCGGAGGGGACACTGAAGCTTTCTTT.

This clone was counted only a few times. The chain joins TRBV6-4 to TRBJ1-5; D call uncertain. V was trimmed by 7 bases and J by 16 bases, leaving 8 bases between them. Germline loops: CDR1 MRHNA, CDR2 SNTAGT. This CDR3 is 8 amino acids long. The CDR3 loop reads CASTSGHF. The CDR3 nucleotides are TGTGCCAGCACCTCGGGCCATTTT.

This clone was seen a single time. Other DNA variants within this sample encode the same CDR3. The J gene is TRBJ2-2, the V gene TRBV7-2, with no clear D. CDR3 length equals 14 residues. The germline V and J ends were trimmed by 2 bases and 1 base, with 5 bases remaining between them. Germline V gene lookup returns CDR1 SGHTA and CDR2 FQGNSA. This chain's CDR3 is CASSLYRNTGELFF. The CDR3 DNA sequence: TGTGCCAGCAGCTTATATAGGAACACCGGGGAGCTGTTTTTT.

The V call is TRBV28, the J call TRBJ2-3, with D possibly matching TRBD1 (6 bases). Trimming shortened V by 6 bases and J by 6 bases, and 13 bases separated the two germline ends. CDR3 length: 13 residues. Per germline, CDR1 MDHEN and CDR2 SYDVKM. The CDR3: CASSLLGADTQYF. CDR3 nucleotide sequence: TGTGCCAGCAGCCTATTGGGGGCGGATACGCAGTATTTT.

The genes are TRBV5-1 and TRBJ2-2, with D perhaps matching TRBD1 (6 bases). Germline CDR1 is SGHRS and CDR2 is YFSETQ. Trimming took 2 bases from V and 2 from J, leaving 13 bases between them. The CDR3 sequence is 16 residues long. CDR3 in amino acids: CASSFRDIRNTGELFF. In nucleotides, the CDR3 is TGCGCCAGCAGCTTTCGGGACATTCGAAACACCGGGGAGCTGTTTTTT.